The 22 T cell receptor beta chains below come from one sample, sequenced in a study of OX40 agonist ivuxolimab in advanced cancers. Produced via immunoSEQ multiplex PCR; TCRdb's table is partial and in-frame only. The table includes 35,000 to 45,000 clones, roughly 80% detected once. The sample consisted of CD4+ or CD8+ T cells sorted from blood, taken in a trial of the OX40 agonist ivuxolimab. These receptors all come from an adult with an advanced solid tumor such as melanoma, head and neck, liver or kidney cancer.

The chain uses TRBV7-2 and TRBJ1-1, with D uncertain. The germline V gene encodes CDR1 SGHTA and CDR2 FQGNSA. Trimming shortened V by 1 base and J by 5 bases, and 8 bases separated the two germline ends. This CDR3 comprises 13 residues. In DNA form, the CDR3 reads TGTGCCAGCAGCTTAGTCATAAGGACTGAAGCTTTCTTT. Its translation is CASSLVIRTEAFF.

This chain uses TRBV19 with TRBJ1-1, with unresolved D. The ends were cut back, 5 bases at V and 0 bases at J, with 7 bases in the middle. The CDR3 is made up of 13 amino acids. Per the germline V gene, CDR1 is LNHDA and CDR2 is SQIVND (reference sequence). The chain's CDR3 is CASSLGVNTEAFF. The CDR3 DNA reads TGTGCCAGTAGTCTGGGCGTGAACACTGAAGCTTTCTTT.

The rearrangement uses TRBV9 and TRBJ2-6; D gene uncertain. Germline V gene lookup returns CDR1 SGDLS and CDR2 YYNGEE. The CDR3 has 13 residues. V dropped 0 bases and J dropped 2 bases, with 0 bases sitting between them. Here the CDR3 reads CASSVAGANVLTF. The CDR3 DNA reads TGTGCCAGCAGCGTAGCTGGGGCCAACGTCCTGACTTTC.

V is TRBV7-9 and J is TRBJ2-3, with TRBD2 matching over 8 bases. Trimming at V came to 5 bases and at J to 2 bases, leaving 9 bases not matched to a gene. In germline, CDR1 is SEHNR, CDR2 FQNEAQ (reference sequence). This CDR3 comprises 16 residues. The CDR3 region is CASSGATSGHTDTQYF. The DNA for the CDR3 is TGTGCCAGCAGCGGCGCAACTAGCGGCCACACAGATACGCAGTATTTT.

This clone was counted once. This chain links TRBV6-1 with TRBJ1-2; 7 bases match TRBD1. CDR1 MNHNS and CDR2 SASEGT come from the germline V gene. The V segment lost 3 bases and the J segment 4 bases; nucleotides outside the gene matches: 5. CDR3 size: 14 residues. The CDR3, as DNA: TGTGCCAGCAGTGACGCGGACAGGACCTATGGCTACACCTTC. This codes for CASSDADRTYGYTF.

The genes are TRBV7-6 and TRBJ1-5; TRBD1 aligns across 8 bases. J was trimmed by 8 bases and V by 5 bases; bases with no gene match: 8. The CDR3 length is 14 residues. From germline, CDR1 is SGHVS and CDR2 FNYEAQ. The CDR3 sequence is CASSPIGQGKPQHF. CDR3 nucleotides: TGTGCCAGCAGCCCTATTGGACAGGGTAAGCCCCAGCATTTT. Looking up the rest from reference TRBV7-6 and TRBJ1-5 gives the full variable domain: GAGVSQSPRYKVTKRGQDVALRCDPISGHVSLYWYRQALGQGPEFLTYFNYEAQQDKSGLPNDRFSAERPEGSISTLTIQRTEQRDSAMYRCASSPIGQGKPQHFGDGTRLSIL.

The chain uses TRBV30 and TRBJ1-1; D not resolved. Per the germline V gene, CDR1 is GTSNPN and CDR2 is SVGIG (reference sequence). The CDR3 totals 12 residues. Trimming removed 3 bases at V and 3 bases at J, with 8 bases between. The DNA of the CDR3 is TGTGCCTGGAGCCCCTACCACACTGAAGCTTTCTTT. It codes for CAWSPYHTEAFF. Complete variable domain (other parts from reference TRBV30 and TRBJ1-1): SQTIHQWPATLVQPVGSPLSLECTVEGTSNPNLYWYRQAAGRGLQLLFYSVGIGQISSEVPQNLSASRPQDRQFILSSKKLLLSDSGFYLCAWSPYHTEAFFGQGTRLTVV.

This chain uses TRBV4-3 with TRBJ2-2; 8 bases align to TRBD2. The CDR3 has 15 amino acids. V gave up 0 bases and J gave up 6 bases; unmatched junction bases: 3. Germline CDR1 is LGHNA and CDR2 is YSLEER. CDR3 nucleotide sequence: TGCGCCAGCAGCCAAGAGGACGGGGGGGCCGGGGAGCTGTTTTTT. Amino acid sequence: CASSQEDGGAGELFF.

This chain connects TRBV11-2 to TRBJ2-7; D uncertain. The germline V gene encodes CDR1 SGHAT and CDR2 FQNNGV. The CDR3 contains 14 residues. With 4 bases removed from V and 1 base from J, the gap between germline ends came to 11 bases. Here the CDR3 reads CASSYGGVSYEQYF. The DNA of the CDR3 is TGTGCCAGCAGCTACGGTGGCGTGTCCTACGAGCAGTACTTC. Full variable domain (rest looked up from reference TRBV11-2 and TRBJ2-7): EAGVAQSPRYKIIEKRQSVAFWCNPISGHATLYWYQQILGQGPKLLIQFQNNGVVDDSQLPKDRFSAERLKGVDSTLKIQPAKLEDSAVYLCASSYGGVSYEQYFGPGTRLTVT.

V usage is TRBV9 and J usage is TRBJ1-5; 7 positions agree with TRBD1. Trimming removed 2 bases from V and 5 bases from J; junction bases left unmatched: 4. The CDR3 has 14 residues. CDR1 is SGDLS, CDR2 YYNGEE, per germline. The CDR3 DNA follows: TGTGCCAGCAGCGTGGGCAGGGGGGATCAGCCCCAGCATTTT. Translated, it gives CASSVGRGDQPQHF.

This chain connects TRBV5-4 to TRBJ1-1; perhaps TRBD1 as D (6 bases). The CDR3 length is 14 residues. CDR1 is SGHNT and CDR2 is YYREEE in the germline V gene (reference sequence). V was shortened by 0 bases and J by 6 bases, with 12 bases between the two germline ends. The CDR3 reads CASSLDREVAEAFF. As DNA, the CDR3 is TGTGCCAGCAGCTTGGACAGGGAGGTCGCTGAAGCTTTCTTT.

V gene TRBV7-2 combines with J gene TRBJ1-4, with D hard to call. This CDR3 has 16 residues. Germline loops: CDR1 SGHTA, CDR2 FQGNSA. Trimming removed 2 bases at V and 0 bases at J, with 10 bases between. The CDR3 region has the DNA TGTGCCAGCAGCTTACCCCCGCACCCAACTAATGAAAAACTGTTTTTT. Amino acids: CASSLPPHPTNEKLFF.

CDR3 sequence (DNA): TGTGCCAGCAGTTTATTACAAGCCGGGGGTGAGAGTGGCTACACCTTC. Translated, it gives CASSLLQAGGESGYTF. The chain recombines TRBV28 with TRBJ1-2, with D maybe TRBD1 (5 bases). The V and J ends lost 1 base and 7 bases respectively, with 19 bases between them. Germline V gives CDR1 MDHEN, CDR2 SYDVKM. The CDR3 is made up of 16 amino acids.

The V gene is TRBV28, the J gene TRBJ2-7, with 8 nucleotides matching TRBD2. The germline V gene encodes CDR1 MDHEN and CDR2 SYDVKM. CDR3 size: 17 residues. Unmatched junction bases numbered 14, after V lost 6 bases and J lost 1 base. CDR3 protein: CASSLPLVAGGSYEQYF. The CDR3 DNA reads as TGTGCCAGCAGCCTCCCTCTAGTGGCGGGGGGTTCCTACGAGCAGTACTTC. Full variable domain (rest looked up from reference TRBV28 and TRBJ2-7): DVKVTQSSRYLVKRTGEKVFLECVQDMDHENMFWYRQDPGLGLRLIYFSYDVKMKEKGDIPEGYSVSREKKERFSLILESASTNQTSMYLCASSLPLVAGGSYEQYFGPGTRLTVT.

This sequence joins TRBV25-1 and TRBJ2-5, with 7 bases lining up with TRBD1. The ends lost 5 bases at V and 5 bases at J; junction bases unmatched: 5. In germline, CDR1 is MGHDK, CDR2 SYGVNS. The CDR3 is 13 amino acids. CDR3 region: CASSPQGVETQYF. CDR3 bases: TGTGCCAGCAGTCCCCAGGGGGTTGAGACCCAGTACTTC.

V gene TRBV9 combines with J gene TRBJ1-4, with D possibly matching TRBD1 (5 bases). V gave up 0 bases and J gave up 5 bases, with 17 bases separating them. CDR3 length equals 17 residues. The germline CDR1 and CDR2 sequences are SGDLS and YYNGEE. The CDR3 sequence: CASSVGWGGDHNEKLFF. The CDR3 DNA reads TGTGCCAGCAGCGTAGGTTGGGGAGGGGACCACAATGAAAAACTGTTTTTT.

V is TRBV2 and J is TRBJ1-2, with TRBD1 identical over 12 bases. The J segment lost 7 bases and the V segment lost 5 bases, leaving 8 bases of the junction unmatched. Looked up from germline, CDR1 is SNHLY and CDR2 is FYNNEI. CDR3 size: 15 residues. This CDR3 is CASSFSMGQGAGYTF. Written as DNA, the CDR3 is TGTGCCAGCAGTTTCTCAATGGGACAGGGGGCTGGCTACACCTTC.

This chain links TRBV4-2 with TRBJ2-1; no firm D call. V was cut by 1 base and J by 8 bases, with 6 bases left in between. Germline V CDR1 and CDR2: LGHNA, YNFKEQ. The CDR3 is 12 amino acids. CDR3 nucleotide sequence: TGTGCCAGCAGCCAAGTAACTTATGAGCAGTTCTTC. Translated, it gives CASSQVTYEQFF.

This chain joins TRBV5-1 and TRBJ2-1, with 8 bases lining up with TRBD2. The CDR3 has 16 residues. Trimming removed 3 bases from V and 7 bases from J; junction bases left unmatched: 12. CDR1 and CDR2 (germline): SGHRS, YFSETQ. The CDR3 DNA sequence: TGCGCCAGCAGCTGGCTCCGGGGGGGCCCAGATAATGAGCAGTTCTTC. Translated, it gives CASSWLRGGPDNEQFF. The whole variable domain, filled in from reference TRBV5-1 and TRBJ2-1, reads KAGVTQTPRYLIKTRGQQVTLSCSPISGHRSVSWYQQTPGQGLQFLFEYFSETQRNKGNFPGRFSGRQFSNSRSEMNVSTLELGDSALYLCASSWLRGGPDNEQFFGPGTRLTVL.

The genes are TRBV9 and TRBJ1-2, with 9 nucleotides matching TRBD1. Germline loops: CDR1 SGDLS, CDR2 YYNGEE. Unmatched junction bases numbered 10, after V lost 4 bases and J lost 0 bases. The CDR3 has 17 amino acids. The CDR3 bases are TGTGCCAGCAGCAGCCGGGACAGGGCCCACTCTAACTATGGCTACACCTTC. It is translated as CASSSRDRAHSNYGYTF.

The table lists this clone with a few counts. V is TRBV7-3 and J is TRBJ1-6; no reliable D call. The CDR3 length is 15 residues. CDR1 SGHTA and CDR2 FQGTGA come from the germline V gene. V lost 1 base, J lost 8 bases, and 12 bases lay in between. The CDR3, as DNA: TGTGCCAGCAGCTTAAATGGCCAAGCCCATTCACCCCTCCACTTT. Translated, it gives CASSLNGQAHSPLHF.

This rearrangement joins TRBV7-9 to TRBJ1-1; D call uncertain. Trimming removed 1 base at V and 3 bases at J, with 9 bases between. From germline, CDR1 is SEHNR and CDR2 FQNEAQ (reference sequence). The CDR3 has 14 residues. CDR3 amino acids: CASSLGAQYTEAFF. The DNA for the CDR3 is TGTGCCAGCAGCTTAGGCGCCCAATACACTGAAGCTTTCTTT. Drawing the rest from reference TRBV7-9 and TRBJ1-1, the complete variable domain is DTGVSQNPRHKITKRGQNVTFRCDPISEHNRLYWYRQTLGQGPEFLTYFQNEAQLEKSRLLSDRFSAERPKGSFSTLEIQRTEQGDSAMYLCASSLGAQYTEAFFGQGTRLTVV.